The 16 T cell receptor beta chains listed next were all sequenced from one sample in a study of molecular identifiers for immune sequencing clone quantification. Each CDR3 protein is one row after TCRdb ran MiXCR on the PCR reads. Among about 510,000 distinct CDR3 sequences listed, about a quarter were seen once. What was sequenced was naive CD8+ T cells from blood, with Jurkat cell RNA spiked in. The subset here: FACS-sorted CD8+CD4-CCR7+CD45RA+ naive T cells. These receptors were collected from a human donor in good health. Some libraries in this study had Jurkat cell RNA spiked in.

V usage is TRBV6-2 or TRBV6-3 and J usage is TRBJ2-5; D is possibly TRBD1 (6 bases). Germline assignment: CDR1 MNHEY and CDR2 SVGEGT. Trimming took 4 bases from V and 0 from J, leaving 24 bases between them. This CDR3 comprises 19 residues. The CDR3 spells CASSSTTENPRGYQETQYF. CDR3 sequence (DNA): TGTGCCAGCAGTTCGACTACAGAGAATCCAAGGGGGTACCAAGAGACCCAGTACTTC.

A remark on this clonotype: A clone one base away is much larger, so this may be a read error. V gene TRBV5-1 combines with J gene TRBJ2-4; D is perhaps TRBD1 (6 bases). The length of the CDR3 is 14 residues. The germline V gene encodes CDR1 SGHRS and CDR2 YFSETQ. CDR3 loop: CASSLEQGINIQCF. The CDR3 region has the DNA TGCGCCAGCAGCTTGGAACAGGGTATAAACATTCAGTGCTTC. The complete variable domain, with remaining parts taken from reference TRBV5-1 and TRBJ2-4, reads KAGVTQTPRYLIKTRGQQVTLSCSPISGHRSVSWYQQTPGQGLQFLFEYFSETQRNKGNFPGRFSGRQFSNSRSEMNVSTLELGDSALYLCASSLEQGINIQCFGAGTRLSVL.

In its sample, this clonotype was seen a few times. The rearrangement uses TRBV12-3 or TRBV12-4 and TRBJ2-5; D unresolved. The CDR3 spans 14 residues. Deletions cut 1 base from V and 2 bases from J, with 8 bases between. The CDR3 loop reads CASSLDPRQETQYF. CDR3 DNA sequence: TGTGCCAGCAGTTTAGACCCTAGGCAAGAGACCCAGTACTTC.

This clonotype was seen a handful of times. V and J are TRBV7-9 and TRBJ2-7; 11 nucleotides line up with TRBD1. This CDR3 contains 15 residues. The J segment lost 0 bases and the V segment lost 6 bases, leaving 4 bases of the junction unmatched. The germline gives CDR1 SEHNR, CDR2 FQNEAQ (reference sequence). This CDR3 is CASRNGQGASYEQYF. As DNA, the CDR3 is TGTGCCAGCAGGAACGGACAGGGGGCCTCCTACGAGCAGTACTTC. The whole variable domain, filled in from reference TRBV7-9 and TRBJ2-7, reads DTGVSQNPRHKITKRGQNVTFRCDPISEHNRLYWYRQTLGQGPEFLTYFQNEAQLEKSRLLSDRFSAERPKGSFSTLEIQRTEQGDSAMYLCASRNGQGASYEQYFGPGTRLTVT.

In regard to this clonotype: One base away lies a much larger clone, so this may be a sequencing read error. The limits of the CDR3 on the DNA are not certain, so only TCRdb's listed CDR3 is given. The genes are TRBV5-6 and TRBJ1-1; TRBD1, the table's D call, lacks a check against the DNA. Germline CDR1 reads SGHDT; CDR2 reads YYEEEE. The CDR3 comprises 14 residues, both ends counted. This CDR3 reads CASSLVGAGTEVFF.

This clonotype was observed at least ten times. The chain joins TRBV4-3 to TRBJ1-4, with D tentatively TRBD1 (6 bases). Germline V gives CDR1 LGHNA, CDR2 YSLEER. This CDR3 is 16 amino acids long. V gave up 0 bases and J gave up 7 bases, with 15 bases separating them. CDR3 nucleotides: TGCGCCAGCAGCCAAGATTGGGGGGCTTCATTTGAAAAACTGTTTTTT. This sequence encodes CASSQDWGASFEKLFF.

This clonotype was seen a single time. A read error may explain this, as a much larger clone is one base away. CDR3 coding DNA: TGCGCCAGCAGCTTAGTGCTTAATGGGGAGCAGTACTTC. Protein sequence: CASSLVLNGEQYF. This chain joins TRBV4-1 and TRBJ2-7, with D hard to call. Per germline, CDR1 MGHRA and CDR2 YSYEKL. Trimming left V 5 bases short and J 7 bases short, with 15 bases between. The CDR3 has 13 residues.

Turning to this clonotype: A clone one base away is much larger, so this may be a read error. V usage is TRBV29-1 and J usage is TRBJ1-5; possibly TRBD1 for D (5 bases). Germline CDR1 and CDR2: SQVTM and ANQGSEA. CDR3 length equals 13 residues. The CDR3 bases are TGCAGCGTTGGGGGGTATGGCAATCGGCCCCAGCATTTT. Translating it yields CSVGGYGNRPQHF.

The chain combines TRBV19 with TRBJ1-1; tentatively, D is TRBD1 (5 bases). Per germline, CDR1 LNHDA and CDR2 SQIVND (reference sequence). The CDR3 is 14 residues long. Trimming removed 3 bases at V and 1 base at J, with 9 bases between. As DNA, the CDR3 is TGTGCCAGTAGTATGCTGCAGGGGAACACTGAAGCTTTCTTT. Translating it yields CASSMLQGNTEAFF.

The rearrangement uses TRBV27 and TRBJ2-7; D may be TRBD1 or TRBD2 (5 bases each). The CDR3 spans 16 residues. V lost 1 base, J lost 6 bases, and 19 bases lay in between. Germline V CDR1 and CDR2: MNHEY, SMNVEV (reference sequence). The CDR3 DNA is TGTGCCAGCAGTTTATTGGGGGTCGTAGGGGCTAGCGAGCAGTACTTC. Translation: CASSLLGVVGASEQYF.

This rearrangement joins TRBV20-1 to TRBJ2-5, with TRBD2 identical over 7 bases. This CDR3 is built from 15 residues. Germline V gives CDR1 DFQATT, CDR2 SNEGSKA (reference sequence). V lost 3 bases to trimming and J lost 5 bases; unmatched junction nucleotides: 12. The CDR3 spells CSASVGLVEAETQYF. The DNA for the CDR3 is TGCAGTGCTAGCGTCGGACTAGTTGAGGCGGAGACCCAGTACTTC.

This clonotype was recorded a few times. This rearrangement joins TRBV5-5 to TRBJ2-7, with D possibly being TRBD1 (6 bases). CDR1 is SGHKS and CDR2 is YYEKEE in the germline V gene (reference sequence). The CDR3 is made up of 15 amino acids. V dropped 8 bases and J dropped 3 bases, with 21 bases sitting between them. CDR3 protein: CASLAGAHLDYEQYF. Written as DNA, the CDR3 is TGTGCCAGTCTAGCAGGGGCCCACCTTGACTACGAGCAGTACTTC.

This chain links TRBV5-1 with TRBJ2-7; weak D call: TRBD1 (6 bases). V was cut by 0 bases and J by 4 bases, with 20 bases left in between. CDR3 length: 17 residues. The germline gives CDR1 SGHRS, CDR2 YFSETQ. Here the CDR3 reads CASSLGGQGLVSYEQYF. The CDR3 DNA follows: TGCGCCAGCAGCTTGGGTGGGCAGGGGTTAGTTTCTTACGAGCAGTACTTC.

This clonotype was counted at least ten times. The chain couples TRBV12-3 or TRBV12-4 to TRBJ1-5; the D gene is possibly TRBD1 (5 bases). The length of the CDR3 is 14 residues. V shed 6 bases and J shed 1 base, with 10 bases lying between them. The CDR3 reads CASRVGGSNQPQHF. The CDR3 DNA sequence: TGTGCCAGCAGGGTCGGGGGAAGCAATCAGCCCCAGCATTTT.

Worth noting for this clonotype: The junction and the germline gene differ at one end; a read error may be behind it. The chain employs TRBV5-1 and TRBJ2-2; TRBD1 aligns across 7 bases. CDR3 size: 16 residues. Per germline, CDR1 SGHRS and CDR2 YFSETQ. CDR3 in DNA: TGCGCCAGCAGCTTGGTAGGACAGGCCCTCCCCGGGGAGCTGATTTTT. Protein sequence: CASSLVGQALPGELIF.

For this clonotype: The junction differs from germline at one of its ends, possibly a read error. The J gene is TRBJ2-3, the V gene TRBV27; TRBD1 might be the D (6 bases). CDR3 length: 14 amino acids. The V gene's germline CDR1 is MNHEY and CDR2 SMNVEV (reference sequence). The CDR3 DNA sequence: TGTGCCCGCAGTTTGGTAAAGGGGGTAGATACGCAGTATTTT. Protein: CARSLVKGVDTQYF.